The T cell receptor (beta chain) described here comes from a study of CD8+CD57+ T cells in acquired aplastic anemia. As for the study in general: An average of roughly 3 ug of DNA was obtained from sorted CD4+ and CD8+ cells. Healthy donor sequencing depth: some 10 million CD4+, 11 million to 13 million CD8+ reads.

Worth noting for this clonotype: Its matching antigen is unknown.

Both TCR beta VDJ combination and CDR3 sequence profiling were carried out. Genomic DNA was the template for this profiling. One entry per CDR3 protein, called by TCRdb with MiXCR from the reads. The sample holds hundreds of thousands of distinct CDR3 sequences, 65% to 80% seen once. V was pared by 0 bases and J by 7 bases, with 2 bases of the junction left unmatched. CDR3 length: 14 amino acids. Germline lookup yields CDR1 SGHRS and CDR2 YFSETQ. Broader study findings: Significance was not reached for CD8+ Simpson's diversity between patients and controls.

Sequenced sample: sorted CD4+, CD8+, or CD8+CD57+ T cells (not recorded which) from PBMCs. The V call is TRBV5-1, the J call TRBJ2-1; 9 bases are shared with TRBD1. The source of this sequence is a human donor in good health, serving as a control. DNA for the CDR3: TGCGCCAGCAGCTTGGTACAGGGGGCGAATGAGCAGTTCTTC. Protein product: CASSLVQGANEQFF.